This entry lists 17 T cell receptor beta chains sequenced from one sample in a study of PD-1 blockade in mismatch repair-deficient tumors. Produced via immunoSEQ multiplex PCR; TCRdb's table is partial and in-frame only. The sample lists about 130,000 clones, about nine tenths seen once, with around 11% in the top ten. The specimen was peripheral blood, collected approximately 71 weeks after starting pembrolizumab. These receptors were taken from an adult with mismatch repair-deficient cancer.

The V gene is TRBV28, the J gene TRBJ1-2; D may be TRBD1 (5 bases). Germline V CDR1 and CDR2: MDHEN, SYDVKM. V lost 1 base to trimming and J lost 6 bases, with 9 bases between them. CDR3 length equals 13 residues. CDR3: CASSLYGTDGYTF. CDR3 DNA: TGTGCCAGCAGTTTATACGGGACCGATGGCTACACCTTC.

V is TRBV7-9 and J is TRBJ2-7, with D hard to call. CDR1 and CDR2 from the germline V gene are SEHNR and FQNEAQ (reference sequence). The CDR3 is made up of 12 amino acids. Trimming cost V 5 bases and J 0 bases, with 5 bases left between them. The CDR3 coding sequence is TGTGCCAGCAGCAAAAGCTCCTACGAGCAGTACTTC. Protein: CASSKSSYEQYF.

On this clone: The junction shows a germline mismatch at one end, possibly a read error. The chain uses TRBV6-9 and TRBJ2-7; D perhaps matches TRBD2 (5 bases). Germline V gene data show CDR1 as MNHGY and CDR2 as SVAAGI. CDR3 size: 13 residues. The CDR3 here is CASSDSPRGEQYF. For the CDR3, the DNA is TGTGCCAGCAGTGATTCACCCCGGGGCGAGCAGTACTTC.

The rearrangement links TRBV29-1 to TRBJ2-7; tentatively, D is TRBD1 (6 bases). The length of the CDR3 is 12 residues. Germline V lookup: CDR1 SQVTM, CDR2 ANQGSEA. The V end was cut by 5 bases, the J end by 2 bases, with 10 bases between. The CDR3 sequence is CSVQGRTYEQYF. CDR3 nucleotide sequence: TGCAGCGTTCAGGGGAGAACCTACGAGCAGTACTTC.

The rearrangement links TRBV12-5 to TRBJ2-7, with D uncertain. The germline CDR1 and CDR2 sequences are LGHNT and FRNRAP. The CDR3 is 17 residues long. With 6 bases removed from V and 1 base from J, the gap between germline ends came to 22 bases. CDR3 DNA sequence: TGTGCTAGTGGGATCCCAGTCCCCGAGCGCTTGTCCTACGAGCAGTACTTC. Translated, it gives CASGIPVPERLSYEQYF.

This sequence joins TRBV4-1 and TRBJ2-5; D may be TRBD1 (6 bases). The germline V and J ends were trimmed by 3 bases and 2 bases, with 16 bases remaining between them. The CDR3 is 16 amino acids. Germline-derived CDR1 and CDR2 are MGHRA and YSYEKL. CDR3 in amino acids: CASSHSGESQQETQYF. CDR3 DNA: TGCGCCAGCAGCCATTCAGGGGAATCCCAGCAAGAGACCCAGTACTTC.

The chain recombines TRBV19 with TRBJ2-7, with no clear D. Trimming took 8 bases from V and 3 from J, leaving 14 bases between them. Germline assignment: CDR1 LNHDA and CDR2 SQIVND (reference sequence). The CDR3 is 13 amino acids. The CDR3 DNA sequence: TGTGCCAGTCCCCCTCGGGCCAACTACGAGCAGTACTTC. Translating gives CASPPRANYEQYF.

The chain couples TRBV27 to TRBJ1-5, with TRBD1 matching over 10 bases. CDR3 size: 15 residues. From germline, CDR1 is MNHEY and CDR2 SMNVEV (reference sequence). V dropped 5 bases and J dropped 7; count of bases not matched to a gene: 8. Written as DNA, the CDR3 is TGTGCCAGCAGTGTACAAGGGACAGGGGTACAGCCCCAGCATTTT. This gives the protein CASSVQGTGVQPQHF.

The chain employs TRBV28 and TRBJ2-7; D unresolved. The CDR3 length is 12 residues. V lost 6 bases and J lost 0, with 6 bases in between. CDR1 is MDHEN and CDR2 is SYDVKM in the germline V gene. DNA for the CDR3: TGTGCCAGCAGCTGGGACTCCTACGAGCAGTACTTC. This sequence encodes CASSWDSYEQYF.

The gene calls are TRBV27 and TRBJ2-5; 7 bases fit TRBD1. Germline CDR1 MNHEY, CDR2 SMNVEV (reference sequence). V shed 6 bases and J 5 bases; nucleotides not matched to a gene: 15. The CDR3 totals 16 residues. As DNA, the CDR3 is TGTGCCAGCAGCACCCTAAGCGGACAGGCCAGGGAGACCCAGTACTTC. Protein sequence: CASSTLSGQARETQYF.

The chain is built from TRBV11-2 and TRBJ2-1; D gene unclear. Trimming shortened V by 1 base and J by 8 bases, and 6 bases separated the two germline ends. Germline lookup yields CDR1 SGHAT and CDR2 FQNNGV. The CDR3 runs 12 residues. The CDR3 region has the DNA TGTGCCAGCAGCTTAGGACCTCATGAGCAGTTCTTC. It is translated as CASSLGPHEQFF.

The CDR3 loop is CASSKGLAGPEQYF. DNA for the CDR3: TGTGCCAGCAGCAAGGGACTAGCGGGGCCCGAGCAGTACTTC. The V and J genes are TRBV6-5 and TRBJ2-7; 13 bases are a match to TRBD2. This CDR3 spans 14 amino acids. Germline CDR1 is MNHEY and CDR2 is SVGAGI. J was trimmed by 6 bases and V by 6 bases; bases with no gene match: 5.

The genes are TRBV7-9 and TRBJ2-7; 8 bases are a match to TRBD1. V was pared by 4 bases and J by 3 bases, with 8 bases of the junction left unmatched. The CDR3 is 15 amino acids. CDR1 SEHNR and CDR2 FQNEAQ come from the germline V gene (reference sequence). The CDR3 region is CASSYARQGFYEQYF. The CDR3 DNA sequence: TGTGCCAGCAGCTACGCAAGACAGGGGTTCTACGAGCAGTACTTC.

This chain links TRBV5-6 with TRBJ1-2, with 8 positions matching TRBD1. CDR1 is SGHDT, CDR2 YYEEEE, per germline. The CDR3 is 13 residues long. Trimming took 0 bases from V and 8 from J; bases not matched to a gene: 3. The CDR3 nucleotides read TGTGCCAGCAGCTTGGCCAGGGGGCTCGGCTACACCTTC. The encoded protein is CASSLARGLGYTF.

The rearrangement uses TRBV28 and TRBJ2-1; 9 bases agree with TRBD2. Germline-derived CDR1 and CDR2 are MDHEN and SYDVKM. Trimming took 6 bases from V and 9 from J; bases not matched to a gene: 6. The CDR3 has 13 amino acids. CDR3 coding DNA: TGTGCCAGCAGCCAGCGGGAGGTCGGTGAGCAGTTCTTC. It translates to CASSQREVGEQFF.

The genes are TRBV27 and TRBJ1-2; 9 bases fit TRBD1. With 6 bases clipped from V and 6 bases from J, the junction kept 5 bases outside the gene matches. In germline, CDR1 is MNHEY, CDR2 SMNVEV (reference sequence). The CDR3 spans 13 residues. The DNA for the CDR3 is TGTGCCAGCAGAGGACAGGGGAGGGATGGCTACACCTTC. Protein product: CASRGQGRDGYTF.

This clone was counted only a few times. The chain joins TRBV11-2 to TRBJ2-7; no reliable D call. Germline CDR1 is SGHAT and CDR2 is FQNNGV. V shed 8 bases and J shed 3 bases, with 8 bases lying between them. The CDR3 length is 11 residues. The CDR3 coding sequence is TGTGCCAGCTTGGGCTTCTACGAGCAGTACTTC. Translated: CASLGFYEQYF.